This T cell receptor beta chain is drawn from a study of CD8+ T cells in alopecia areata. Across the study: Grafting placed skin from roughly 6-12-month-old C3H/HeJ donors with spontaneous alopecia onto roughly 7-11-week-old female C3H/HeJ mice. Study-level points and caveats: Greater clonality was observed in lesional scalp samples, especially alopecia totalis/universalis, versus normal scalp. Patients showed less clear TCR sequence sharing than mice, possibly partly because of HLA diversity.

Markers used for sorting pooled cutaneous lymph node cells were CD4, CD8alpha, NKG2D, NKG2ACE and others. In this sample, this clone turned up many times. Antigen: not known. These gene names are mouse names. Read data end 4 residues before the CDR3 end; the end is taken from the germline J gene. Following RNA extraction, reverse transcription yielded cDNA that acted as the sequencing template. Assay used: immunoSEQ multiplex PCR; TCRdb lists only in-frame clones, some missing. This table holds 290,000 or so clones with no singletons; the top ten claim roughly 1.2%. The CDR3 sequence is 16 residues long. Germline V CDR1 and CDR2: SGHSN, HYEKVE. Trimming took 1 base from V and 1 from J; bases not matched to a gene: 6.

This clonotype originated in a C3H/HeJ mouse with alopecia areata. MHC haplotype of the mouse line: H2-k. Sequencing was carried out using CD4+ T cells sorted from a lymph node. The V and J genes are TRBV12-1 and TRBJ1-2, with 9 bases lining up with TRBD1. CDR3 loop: CASSLLGDRENSDYTF. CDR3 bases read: TGTGCCAGCTCTCTTCTTGGGGACAGGGAAAACTCC.